This is a list of T cell receptor beta chains from one sample in a study of early T cells in non-severe SARS-CoV-2 infection. TCRdb recomputed calls from the 5' RACE reads with MiXCR, one row per CDR3 protein. The table includes fewer than 65,000 distinct CDR3 sequences, approximately 6.1% detected once. The specimen comprised whole blood, sampled at baseline. The receptors here all came from an adult who was a healthcare worker with PCR-confirmed SARS-CoV-2 infection or an uninfected control (not recorded which). Both conserved end residues are trimmed from each CDR3. Each record gives: V gene, clone size, CDR3 length, CDR3 protein. The listing skips clone size in some rows; elsewhere it reads once, few, many or a size class.

V: TRBV27; size: few; length: 13; CDR3: ASSLASGFDNEQF
V: TRBV7-6; size: many; length: 13; CDR3: ASSLASGGTYEQY
V: TRBV7-6; size: many; length: 11; CDR3: ASSDTGAQGYT
V: TRBV19; size: -; length: 11; CDR3: ASSMRAGAGYT
V: TRBV10-3; size: -; length: 11; CDR3: AISDGSGTEAF
V: TRBV5-1; size: few; length: 12; CDR3: ASSRQGLGYEQY
V: TRBV6-6; size: many; length: 10; CDR3: ASMSDQETQY
V: TRBV21-1; size: few; length: 14; CDR3: ASSKVTGTGANIQY
V: TRBV5-1; size: few; length: 13; CDR3: ASSIQGARNNEQF
V: TRBV9; size: -; length: 13; CDR3: ASSMGTATQETQY
V: TRBV7-2; size: few; length: 13; CDR3: ASSPGTGGRYEQY
V: TRBV12-3/TRBV12-4; size: few; length: 13; CDR3: ASSLDSLSYNEQF
V: TRBV11-2; size: -; length: 11; CDR3: ASSFTVNYEQY
V: TRBV19; size: many; length: 12; CDR3: ASSSFRRDQPQH
V: TRBV11-2; size: many; length: 14; CDR3: ASSPGTSGILNEQF
V: TRBV3-1; size: many; length: 13; CDR3: ASSHRQGFTDTQY
V: TRBV29-1; size: many; length: 10; CDR3: SVGTGNYGYT
V: TRBV29-1; size: many; length: 12; CDR3: SALGGDTYNEQF
V: TRBV6-2/TRBV6-3; size: many; length: 10; CDR3: ASSGDTDTQY
V: TRBV28; size: many; length: 13; CDR3: ASSPTTSGTYEQY
V: TRBV10-3; size: few; length: 13; CDR3: AISSGTSGFAEQF
V: TRBV6-6; size: -; length: 16; CDR3: ASGGTSGRMGSYNEQF
V: TRBV7-2; size: -; length: 15; CDR3: ASSSATGLSGYYGYT
V: TRBV5-1; size: few; length: 17; CDR3: ASRAEDLLQWRSSYEQY
V: TRBV28; size: many; length: 11; CDR3: ASMGSLVAPLH
V: TRBV28; size: many; length: 12; CDR3: ASSSVFSHTEAF
V: TRBV4-3; size: many; length: 11; CDR3: ASSQGVGGEQY
V: TRBV5-1; size: many; length: 11; CDR3: ASSLDGNQPQH
V: TRBV11-2; size: many; length: 14; CDR3: ASTDPGLGNTGELF
V: TRBV10-3; size: many; length: 11; CDR3: AISEGRGEKLF
V: TRBV19; size: many; length: 16; CDR3: ASSTGRTGLAGANVLT
V: TRBV20-1; size: -; length: 11; CDR3: SAPPGYTYEQY
V: TRBV11-2; size: few; length: 11; CDR3: ASRPGPMTEAF
V: TRBV9; size: -; length: 15; CDR3: ASSLQGAYNSNQPQH
V: TRBV7-2; size: many; length: 15; CDR3: ASSTQGYGSPSYEQY
V: TRBV28; size: many; length: 13; CDR3: ASRGTGAQDYGYT
V: TRBV6-5; size: few; length: 10; CDR3: ASSEGYTEAF
V: TRBV28; size: many; length: 11; CDR3: ASRTVHTDTQY
V: TRBV28; size: many; length: 11; CDR3: ASRIAGVDTQY
V: TRBV5-1; size: -; length: 11; CDR3: ASSLAQRNGYT
V: TRBV19; size: few; length: 12; CDR3: ASSQLESRDTQH
V: TRBV5-5; size: few; length: 10; CDR3: ASSLEGNEQF
V: TRBV11-2; size: many; length: 9; CDR3: ASSLAEEAF
V: TRBV20-1; size: many; length: 8; CDR3: SATKRPQY
V: TRBV6-2/TRBV6-3; size: -; length: 14; CDR3: ASSKYRSDSYNEQF
V: TRBV7-2; size: -; length: 17; CDR3: ANTWSGLAPLLAKNIQY
V: TRBV5-4; size: many; length: 11; CDR3: ASSREADDEQF
V: TRBV7-3; size: -; length: 17; CDR3: ASSLTGSVAGGSYNEQF
V: TRBV10-3; size: many; length: 14; CDR3: AISRLRGDGTYEQY
V: TRBV3-1; size: -; length: 14; CDR3: ASSQVAATISYEQY